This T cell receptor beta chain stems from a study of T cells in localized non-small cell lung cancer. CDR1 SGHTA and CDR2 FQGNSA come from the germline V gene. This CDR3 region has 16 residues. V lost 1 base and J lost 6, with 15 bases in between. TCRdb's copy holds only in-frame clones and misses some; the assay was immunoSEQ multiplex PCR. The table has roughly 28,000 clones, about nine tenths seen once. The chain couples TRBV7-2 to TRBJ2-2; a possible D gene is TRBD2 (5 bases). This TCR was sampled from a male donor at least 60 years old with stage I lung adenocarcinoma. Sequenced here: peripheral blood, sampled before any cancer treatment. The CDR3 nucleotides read TGTGCCAGCAGCTTAGAGGCGGGTGTGGTTCCCGGGGAGCTGTTTTTT. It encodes CASSLEAGVVPGELFF.